This T cell receptor (beta chain) is from a study of T-cell memory formation after mild COVID-19. V gave up 1 base and J gave up 5 bases, with 9 bases separating them. Germline V gene lookup returns CDR1 SQVTM and CDR2 ANQGSEA. This CDR3 has 13 residues. This clonotype was detected many times. TCRdb independently ran MiXCR on the 5' RACE reads; one entry per CDR3 protein. The sample records some 250,000 distinct CDR3 sequences, 8% to 9.5% being singletons. The chain employs TRBV29-1 and TRBJ2-1; no clear D. This TCR was sampled from a young man who had mild COVID-19 (a few samples of this study predate the infection). Cell type and time point are not known. Source material: PBMCs or a T cell subset sorted from them (not recorded which). For the CDR3, the DNA is TGCAGCGTTGAAGGGGTCAATGACAATGAGCAGTTCTTC. Protein: CSVEGVNDNEQFF.